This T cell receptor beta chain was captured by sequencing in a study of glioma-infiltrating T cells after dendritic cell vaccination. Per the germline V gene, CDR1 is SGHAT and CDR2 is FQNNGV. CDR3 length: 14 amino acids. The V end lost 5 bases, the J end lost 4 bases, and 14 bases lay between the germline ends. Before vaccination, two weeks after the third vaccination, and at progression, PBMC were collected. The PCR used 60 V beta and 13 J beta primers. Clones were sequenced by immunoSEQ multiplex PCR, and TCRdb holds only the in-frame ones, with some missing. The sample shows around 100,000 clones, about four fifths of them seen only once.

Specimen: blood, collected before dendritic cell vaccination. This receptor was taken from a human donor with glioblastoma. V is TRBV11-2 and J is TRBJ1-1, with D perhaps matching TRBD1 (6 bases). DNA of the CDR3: TGTGCCAGCAGCCGTGGGGGGGGCAGCACTGAAGCTTTCTTT. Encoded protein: CASSRGGGSTEAFF.